This TCR beta chain was sequenced for a study of beta chain features in type 1 diabetes. Study-wide context: Fewer than 110 million sorted cells were examined across all samples. Study-wide points: When Type 1 diabetes patients were examined, their TCRB CDR3s proved moderately but significantly shorter in all four CD4+ subsets.

This clone has only a few counts. The antigen is unknown. Expressed TCRB transcripts got sequenced, as all isolated RNA was reverse transcribed. TCRdb's table, derived via immunoSEQ multiplex PCR, lists solely in-frame clones and lacks some. Counted here are more than 200,000 clones, 16% occurring once; the ten biggest clones make up approximately 0.087%. Trimming left V 8 bases short and J 3 bases short, with 10 bases between. The CDR3 extends over 12 amino acids. Germline V lookup: CDR1 SNHLY, CDR2 FYNNEI. The receptor comes from a man aged 25-40 years with type 1 diabetes. The chain links TRBV2 to TRBJ2-5, with D possibly matching TRBD1 (5 bases). The sequencing input was naive CD4+ T cells from blood. CDR3 sequence reads: CASGDRKETQYF. CDR3 nucleotide sequence: TGTGCCAGCGGCGACAGAAAAGAGACCCAGTACTTC.